The clone carrying this T cell receptor beta chain was counted a few times. Its specificity is not known. One entry per CDR3 protein, called by TCRdb with MiXCR from the reads. The table records about 920,000 distinct CDR3 sequences, approximately 31% of them present only once. The sample comes from a study of T cell repertoires in cytomegalovirus infection. From germline, CDR1 is LNHNV and CDR2 YYDKDF (reference sequence). The CDR3 is made up of 14 amino acids. J gave up 3 bases and V 5 bases, and 5 bases lay outside the gene matches. The chain uses TRBV15 and TRBJ2-7; TRBD1 aligns across 9 bases. The TCR comes from a human donor in good health (CMV status not recorded). Some clones in this sample may be carry-over from other donors' samples. This material consisted of cultured CD8+ T cells from PBMCs, taken from culture after CMV antigen stimulation. Here the CDR3 reads CATSRDRALYEQYV. The CDR3 nucleotides are TGTGCCACCAGCCGGGACAGGGCCCTCTACGAGCAGTACGTC.